The 28 T cell receptor beta chains given below trace back to one sample, sequenced in a study of T cell changes during pregnancy in multiple sclerosis. Assay used: immunoSEQ multiplex PCR; TCRdb lists only in-frame clones, some missing. The repertoire has around 110,000 clones, about 89% of them found once; the top ten carry less than 2%. The sequencing used peripheral blood, collected before pregnancy. The receptors here all came from a female donor with multiple sclerosis, enrolled in a pregnancy study.

The chain couples TRBV6-5 to TRBJ2-3; D possibly corresponds to TRBD1 (5 bases). The CDR3 has 15 amino acids. Trimming left V 2 bases short and J 2 bases short, with 11 bases between. Germline assignment: CDR1 MNHEY and CDR2 SVGAGI. The CDR3 spells CASSYQGPNTDTQYF. The CDR3 DNA sequence: TGTGCCAGCAGTTACCAGGGCCCAAACACAGATACGCAGTATTTT.

V usage is TRBV29-1 and J usage is TRBJ2-6; the match to TRBD1 covers 9 bases. Losses at the gene ends were 7 bases for V and 0 bases for J; bases not matched to a gene: 7. This CDR3 is 16 amino acids long. Germline CDR1 SQVTM, CDR2 ANQGSEA. CDR3 bases: TGCAGCGCCCGGGACAGGGAAAGCTCTGGGGCCAACGTCCTGACTTTC. This encodes CSARDRESSGANVLTF.

The chain carries TRBV19 and TRBJ1-4; no clear D gene. Trimming removed 1 base at V and 7 bases at J, with 10 bases between. CDR1 is LNHDA and CDR2 is SQIVND in the germline V gene (reference sequence). The CDR3 runs to 14 residues. CDR3 in amino acids: CASSIARSSEKLFF. CDR3 nucleotide sequence: TGTGCCAGTAGTATAGCACGGAGCTCTGAAAAACTGTTTTTT.

V gene TRBV5-4 combines with J gene TRBJ2-7; 7 positions match TRBD1. CDR1 and CDR2 from the germline V gene are SGHNT and YYREEE (reference sequence). The J segment lost 4 bases and the V segment lost 5 bases, leaving 15 bases of the junction unmatched. This CDR3 spans 16 amino acids. CDR3 sequence (DNA): TGTGCCAGCAGTCAATCGGACAGGAACCATTTTTACGAGCAGTACTTC. This gives the protein CASSQSDRNHFYEQYF.

The V gene is TRBV21-1, the J gene TRBJ2-1; TRBD2 is taken as the D call from the table, unchecked against the DNA. TRBV21-1 is a known pseudogene. The CDR3 consists of 15 residues. The CDR3 loop is CASSKGRGAYNEQFF. For the CDR3, the DNA is TGTGCCAGCAGCAAAGGGCGGGGGGCCTACAATGAGCAGTTCTTC.

This chain links TRBV5-8 with TRBJ1-4; no definite D call. The V gene's germline CDR1 is SGHTS and CDR2 YDEGEE. V lost 5 bases and J lost 0, with 14 bases in between. The CDR3 length is 16 residues. The CDR3, as DNA: TGTGCCAGCAGGGCCGGGGATCTTGCAACTAATGAAAAACTGTTTTTT. It encodes CASRAGDLATNEKLFF.

Here the CDR3 DNA reads TGTGCCAGCAGTTCGATCGGACTAGCGGGGGACTACGAGCAGTACTTC. Protein product: CASSSIGLAGDYEQYF. The rearrangement links TRBV28 to TRBJ2-7; 13 nucleotides match TRBD2. Germline assignment: CDR1 MDHEN and CDR2 SYDVKM. The V gene end was trimmed by 4 bases and the J gene end by 3 bases; junction bases not matched to a gene: 6. The CDR3 is made up of 16 amino acids.

The CDR3 reads CASSPSDREQYF. In nucleotides, the CDR3 is TGTGCCAGCAGTCCCTCGGACAGGGAGCAGTACTTC. The chain has TRBV6-5 and TRBJ2-7, with 7 bases identical to TRBD1. Trimming at V came to 5 bases and at J to 7 bases, leaving 5 bases not matched to a gene. The CDR3 consists of 12 residues. The germline V gene encodes CDR1 MNHEY and CDR2 SVGAGI.

The V call is TRBV5-4, the J call TRBJ2-2; D perhaps matches TRBD2 (5 bases). Trimming left V 3 bases short and J 0 bases short, with 12 bases between. The V gene's germline CDR1 is SGHNT and CDR2 YYREEE (reference sequence). This CDR3 is built from 16 residues. In DNA, the CDR3 is TGTGCCAGCAGCTCCAGGACTTTATCGAACACCGGGGAGCTGTTTTTT. Translation: CASSSRTLSNTGELFF.

The CDR3 sequence is CASIMSPGVGNQPQHF. In DNA form, the CDR3 reads TGTGCCAGTATCATGAGTCCAGGGGTTGGCAATCAGCCCCAGCATTTT. J is TRBJ1-5 and V is TRBV19; maybe TRBD1 (6 bases). V was trimmed by 7 bases and J by 2 bases, leaving 18 bases between them. The CDR3 has 16 residues. Germline V gives CDR1 LNHDA, CDR2 SQIVND (reference sequence).

This clone was recorded once. The rearrangement uses TRBV28 and TRBJ1-5, with a possible D match to TRBD1 (5 bases). The V end was cut by 6 bases, the J end by 4 bases, with 7 bases between. The CDR3 loop spans 12 amino acids. Looked up from germline, CDR1 is MDHEN and CDR2 is SYDVKM. CDR3 in amino acids: CASRTENQPQHF. For the CDR3, the DNA is TGTGCCAGCAGGACAGAGAATCAGCCCCAGCATTTT.

The rearrangement uses TRBV19 and TRBJ1-1; the match to TRBD1 covers 7 bases. This CDR3 has 13 residues. Germline values: CDR1 LNHDA, CDR2 SQIVND (reference sequence). V lost 2 bases to trimming and J lost 4 bases; unmatched junction nucleotides: 1. CDR3 protein: CASSIRGPTEAFF. CDR3 DNA: TGTGCCAGTAGTATAAGGGGGCCCACTGAAGCTTTCTTT.

The chain uses TRBV27 and TRBJ1-2, with TRBD1 matching over 8 bases. The CDR3 is 12 residues long. CDR1 and CDR2 from the germline V gene are MNHEY and SMNVEV (reference sequence). V lost 6 bases and J lost 5; bases outside the gene matches: 2. The CDR3: CASSGQGYGYTF. In DNA, the CDR3 is TGTGCCAGCAGCGGACAGGGTTATGGCTACACCTTC.

This chain links TRBV27 with TRBJ2-5, with 9 bases lining up with TRBD1. Germline lookup yields CDR1 MNHEY and CDR2 SMNVEV (reference sequence). This CDR3 has 14 amino acids. J gave up 4 bases and V 5 bases, and 5 bases lay outside the gene matches. CDR3 residues: CASSDRGKRETQYF. For the CDR3, the DNA is TGTGCCAGCAGTGACAGGGGGAAAAGAGAGACCCAGTACTTC.

This sequence joins TRBV15 and TRBJ1-4; TRBD1 might be the D (6 bases). CDR1 and CDR2 from the germline V gene are LNHNV and YYDKDF (reference sequence). Trimming took off 3 bases at V and 7 bases at J, with 12 bases between the two ends. The CDR3 consists of 14 residues. This chain's CDR3 is CATSSTGPGEKLFF. The DNA of the CDR3 is TGTGCCACCAGCAGTACAGGGCCGGGTGAAAAACTGTTTTTT. Looking up the rest from reference TRBV15 and TRBJ1-4 gives the full variable domain: DAMVIQNPRYQVTQFGKPVTLSCSQTLNHNVMYWYQQKSSQAPKLLFHYYDKDFNNEADTPDNFQSRRPNTSFCFLDIRSPGLGDTAMYLCATSSTGPGEKLFFGSGTQLSVL.

V is TRBV19 and J is TRBJ1-1; no reliable D call. The CDR3 length is 13 residues. The V gene lost 10 bases and the J gene lost 6 bases, with 18 bases spanning the gap. Germline CDR1 reads LNHDA; CDR2 reads SQIVND (reference sequence). Here the CDR3 reads CATHSAPGAEAFF. The CDR3 DNA reads as TGTGCCACCCATTCTGCGCCCGGGGCTGAAGCTTTCTTT.

The chain combines TRBV11-3 with TRBJ2-5; D possibly corresponds to TRBD1 (5 bases). Trimming left V 3 bases short and J 3 bases short, with 8 bases between. Germline CDR1 is SGHNT and CDR2 is YENEEA. This CDR3 spans 13 amino acids. This chain's CDR3 is CASSFRREETQYF. The CDR3 region has the DNA TGTGCCAGCAGCTTTCGCAGGGAAGAGACCCAGTACTTC. Based on the CDR3 plus reference TRBV11-3 and TRBJ2-5, the full variable domain is EAGVVQSPRYKIIEKKQPVAFWCNPISGHNTLYWYLQNLGQGPELLIRYENEEAVDDSQLPKDRFSAERLKGVDSTLKIQPAELGDSAVYLCASSFRREETQYFGPGTRLLVL.

The CDR3 loop is CASSLPGQGVFTGELFF. The CDR3 DNA sequence: TGTGCCAGTAGTCTACCGGGACAGGGGGTATTCACCGGGGAGCTGTTTTTT. The chain uses TRBV19 and TRBJ2-2; 11 bases map to TRBD1. The V gene's germline CDR1 is LNHDA and CDR2 SQIVND (reference sequence). Unmatched junction bases numbered 9, after V lost 5 bases and J lost 4 bases. CDR3 size: 17 residues.

V and J are TRBV6-5 and TRBJ2-3; maybe TRBD2 (5 bases). CDR1 is MNHEY and CDR2 is SVGAGI in the germline V gene. The V end was cut by 2 bases, the J end by 0 bases, with 9 bases between. The length of the CDR3 is 15 residues. CDR3 in DNA: TGTGCCAGCAGTTACGGAGGCTCTAGCACAGATACGCAGTATTTT. As protein: CASSYGGSSTDTQYF.

The chain couples TRBV7-2 to TRBJ2-5; a possible D gene is TRBD2 (7 bases). This CDR3 has 15 amino acids. V lost 5 bases to trimming and J lost 4 bases, with 17 bases between them. Germline V gives CDR1 SGHTA, CDR2 FQGNSA. The CDR3 region has the DNA TGTGCCAGCAGCGAAACGGGGGGCTTAGGAGAGACCCAGTACTTC. Protein sequence: CASSETGGLGETQYF.

Of note for this clone: The sample contains more than one DNA sequence encoding this CDR3. This chain uses TRBV28 with TRBJ2-7; 7 bases fit TRBD1. With 3 bases clipped from V and 6 bases from J, the junction kept 5 bases outside the gene matches. The CDR3 is 13 residues long. Germline CDR1 is MDHEN and CDR2 is SYDVKM. CDR3 amino acids: CASSLAGGGEQYF. For the CDR3, the DNA is TGTGCCAGCAGTTTGGCAGGGGGTGGCGAGCAGTACTTC.

This sequence joins TRBV6-5 and TRBJ1-1, with unresolved D. Looked up from germline, CDR1 is MNHEY and CDR2 is SVGAGI. There are 14 residues in the CDR3. V shed 0 bases and J shed 1 base, with 6 bases lying between them. CDR3 sequence reads: CASSYSEGNTEAFF. In nucleotides, the CDR3 is TGTGCCAGCAGTTACTCGGAGGGGAACACTGAAGCTTTCTTT.

This chain links TRBV28 with TRBJ2-7; 12 positions agree with TRBD1. J gave up 1 base and V 7 bases, and 8 bases lay outside the gene matches. The CDR3 consists of 16 residues. Germline CDR1 MDHEN, CDR2 SYDVKM. CDR3 DNA: TGTGCCAGCACCCCATCGGGACAGGGGGCTTCCTACGAGCAGTACTTC. Protein: CASTPSGQGASYEQYF.

The table lists this clone with a count of one. This chain connects TRBV11-2 to TRBJ1-1; no firm D call. From germline, CDR1 is SGHAT and CDR2 FQNNGV. V gave up 1 base and J gave up 5 bases, with 17 bases separating them. This CDR3 comprises 16 residues. The CDR3 DNA follows: TGTGCCAGCAGCTTAGGTCTCCGGTCCCGAACGACTGAAGCTTTCTTT. It yields the protein CASSLGLRSRTTEAFF. Full variable domain (missing parts from reference TRBV11-2 and TRBJ1-1): EAGVAQSPRYKIIEKRQSVAFWCNPISGHATLYWYQQILGQGPKLLIQFQNNGVVDDSQLPKDRFSAERLKGVDSTLKIQPAKLEDSAVYLCASSLGLRSRTTEAFFGQGTRLTVV.

V usage is TRBV30 and J usage is TRBJ1-5, with no clear D. The V and J ends lost 5 bases and 5 bases respectively, with 13 bases between them. The CDR3 has 13 residues. Germline CDR1 GTSNPN, CDR2 SVGIG (reference sequence). CDR3 in amino acids: CAWAVGKDQPQHF. CDR3 nucleotide sequence: TGTGCCTGGGCGGTCGGGAAGGATCAGCCCCAGCATTTT.

This clone was picked up a small number of times. The V gene is TRBV19, the J gene TRBJ1-5, with D possibly TRBD1 on 5 matching bases. V was clipped by 5 bases and J by 0 bases, with 8 bases between them. This CDR3 has 14 residues. Germline loops: CDR1 LNHDA, CDR2 SQIVND (reference sequence). For the CDR3, the DNA is TGTGCCAGTAGTGATCAGGGTAGCAATCAGCCCCAGCATTTT. The encoded protein is CASSDQGSNQPQHF.

The chain recombines TRBV12-2 with TRBJ1-2; the tabulated D call, TRBD1, remains unverified against the DNA. TRBV12-2 counts as a pseudogene. This CDR3 is built from 13 residues. CDR3 region: CASRRGILVGYTF. In nucleotides, the CDR3 is TGTGCAAGTCGGAGGGGGATCTTAGTGGGCTACACCTTC.

V is TRBV19 and J is TRBJ2-3; 11 positions match TRBD1. Looked up from germline, CDR1 is LNHDA and CDR2 is SQIVND (reference sequence). With 4 bases clipped from V and 4 bases from J, the junction kept 4 bases outside the gene matches. The CDR3 is 15 amino acids. CDR3 protein: CASSKGTGGADTQYF. In nucleotides, the CDR3 is TGTGCCAGTAGTAAAGGGACAGGGGGTGCAGATACGCAGTATTTT. Filled out from reference TRBV19 and TRBJ2-3, the complete variable domain reads DGGITQSPKYLFRKEGQNVTLSCEQNLNHDAMYWYRQDPGQGLRLIYYSQIVNDFQKGDIAEGYSVSREKKESFPLTVTSAQKNPTAFYLCASSKGTGGADTQYFGPGTRLTVL.